This TCR beta chain comes out of a study of vaccination effects on CD4 cells after COVID-19. Turning to the study itself: Cultures used fewer than 2.5 million PBMC per well, approximately 9.5 IU/ml IL-2 and 9.5 to 10 ug/ml peptides.

Clones were read by immunoSEQ multiplex PCR, and TCRdb kept only the in-frame ones, dropping some. The data hold about 40,000 clones, with around 66% observed a single time. Following an approximately eleven-day culture, CD4+ T cells were purified. Each participant was administered two doses of either the BNT162b2 or the mRNA-1273 vaccine. Half the medium was swapped for IL-2 medium on days 3 and 7. The CDR3 runs to 16 residues. Germline V gives CDR1 SGHAT, CDR2 FQNNGV. V shed 2 bases and J 8 bases; nucleotides not matched to a gene: 11. Notes on this clone: Its antigen is currently unknown.

The sequencing used CD4+ T cells from PBMCs cultured without peptide, collected after COVID-19 vaccination. This TCR derives from a human donor who received a COVID-19 vaccine. The chain joins TRBV11-2 to TRBJ1-1; 10 nucleotides align to TRBD1. The CDR3 sequence is CASSLRQGARGNEAFF. The CDR3, as DNA: TGTGCCAGCAGCTTAAGACAGGGGGCACGGGGGAACGAAGCTTTCTTT.